The present entry profiles one T cell receptor beta chain with its context. At least ten counts were recorded for this clonotype. This receptor's antigen is unknown. No base-level quality is on record; no much larger clone is a single base apart. This beta chain lies outside the target of a library built for alpha chains; its clone size means little. This record belongs to a study of spatial heterogeneity in lung cancer (dated by TCRdb to between 2018 and 2021). With respect to the entire study: More beta-chain than alpha-chain transcripts were consistently detected, likely reflecting higher beta-chain transcript abundance. At surgery, both alpha and beta chains were TCR-sequenced in 220 tumor regions, approximately 64 matched nontumor lung samples and over 50 PBMC samples. In the raw uncorrected reads, each unique combination of TCR and UMI appeared more than ten times on average. In non-small cell lung cancer, the study quantitatively compared TCR alpha and beta repertoires across several tumor regions, matched nontumor lung, and blood. TCR repertoire features were related to nonsynonymous mutation counts determined by whole-exome sequencing of tumor tissue. The research as a whole found: Ubiquitous expanded tumor TCRs were found in blood more often at tumor resection than at routine follow-up. Confirming at a functional level the hypothesis that regional TCRs recognize regional mutations was considered to require additional single-cell paired TCR alpha and beta sequencing.

The CDR3 measures 14 amino acids from cysteine to phenylalanine. The kept DNA is CDR3 alone, 42 bases in frame from the first base. CDR1 and CDR2 were assigned from the germline V gene as SGHRS and YFSETQ. Relative to germline, V is 4 bases shorter and J is 1 base shorter, with 11 bases between their ends. The intended sense of this specimen's time point label: sample taken at primary tumor resection. TCR sequencing used whole RNA extracted from tumor and nontumor lung tissue, or from cryopreserved PBMC samples, without cell sorting. The donors were some 72 patients from the lung TRACERx cohort who had early-stage, untreated non-small cell lung cancer. Patients were selected for TCR sequencing only if sufficient RNA was available from at least two tumor regions. Receptor amplification or capture employed 5' RACE. Sequenced using a NextSeq 500. In the TCR library protocol, a unique molecular identifier was attached to each TCR cDNA molecule so that PCR and sequencing errors could be corrected. The authors processed their data as follows. TCR identification, UMI-based error correction and CDR3 extraction were performed with Decombinator tools. TCRs above a frequency of 2 per 1,000, corresponding to the top 1% of the tumor frequency distribution, were defined as expanded. Rényi diversity was computed with the R vegan package after subsampling each repertoire 100 times to 5,000 TCRs. CDR3 similarity networks were built from amino acid triplet string-kernel similarity, connecting CDR3s with pairwise similarity above 0.82. TCRdb ran its own pipeline on the public reads, namely fastp trimming at Q25 and MiXCR clone calling, and kept in-frame beta chains. Each CDR3 protein appears once, grouped with its most common genes and DNA. These V and J calls derive from TCRdb rather than the authors' analysis. The sample records 7,000 to 8,000 distinct CDR3 sequences, approximately 6.8% of which are singletons. Over 70% of the sample rests with the top ten.

This clonotype was obtained from a male donor with early-stage non-small cell lung cancer. The starting material was PBMCs, obtained at surgery. In this chain, TRBV5-1 is recombined with TRBJ1-1; D gene: possibly TRBD1, on 5 matching bases. The encoded CDR3 is CASSGIGANTEAFF. Read as DNA, the sequence is TGCGCCAGCAGCGGAATAGGGGCGAACACTGAAGCTTTCTTT. The reference TRBV5-1 and TRBJ1-1 proteins fill in what lies around the CDR3, so the full variable domain reads KAGVTQTPRYLIKTRGQQVTLSCSPISGHRSVSWYQQTPGQGLQFLFEYFSETQRNKGNFPGRFSGRQFSNSRSEMNVSTLELGDSALYLCASSGIGANTEAFFGQGTRLTVV.